The 29 T cell receptor beta chains below were found in one sample sequenced in a study of T cell responses to AZD1222 COVID-19 vaccine. The table came from immunoSEQ multiplex PCR; TCRdb's copy has only in-frame clones and leaves some out. In the table there are roughly 180,000 clones, about 90% of which are singletons. The sample was peripheral blood, taken on day 0 of AZD1222 vaccination. The origin of the receptors is an adult in good health.

Points on this clone: Other DNA sequences in this sample translate to the same CDR3. The V call is TRBV7-9, the J call TRBJ2-3; no firm D call. The CDR3 has 14 amino acids. The germline V gene has CDR1 SEHNR and CDR2 FQNEAQ (reference sequence). V lost 0 bases to trimming and J lost 0 bases, with 4 bases between them. The CDR3: CASSLAGSTDTQYF. CDR3 in DNA: TGTGCCAGCAGCTTAGCCGGGAGCACAGATACGCAGTATTTT.

The chain recombines TRBV27 with TRBJ1-1; D call uncertain. This CDR3 contains 14 residues. Trimming pared 10 bases from V and 6 bases from J, leaving 21 bases between. Germline assignment: CDR1 MNHEY and CDR2 SMNVEV (reference sequence). For the CDR3, the DNA is TGTGCCACCAAGACCGGGCTCCCCGAGGCTGAAGCTTTCTTT. It is translated as CATKTGLPEAEAFF.

The CDR3 loop reads CASSSPRGAPIKFF. The CDR3 nucleotides are TGTGCCAGCAGTTCCCCGCGGGGGGCGCCGATTAAGTTCTTC. The V gene is TRBV6-2 or TRBV6-3, the J gene TRBJ2-1, with 8 bases aligning to TRBD2. With V trimmed by 4 bases and J by 14 bases, 13 bases remained unmatched. The CDR3 is made up of 14 amino acids. CDR1 is MNHEY and CDR2 is SVGEGT in the germline V gene.

This clone was seen a few times. The chain uses TRBV30 and TRBJ1-3; unclear D gene. The CDR3 has 15 amino acids. V lost 0 bases, J lost 0 bases, and 9 bases lay in between. Germline CDR1 is GTSNPN and CDR2 is SVGIG (reference sequence). In DNA form, the CDR3 reads TGTGCCTGGAGTGTAAGGACGGTCTCTGGAAACACCATATATTTT. Protein sequence: CAWSVRTVSGNTIYF.

This clone has just one count. The chain uses TRBV5-1 and TRBJ2-7; D ambiguous. This CDR3 is 11 amino acids long. V dropped 1 base and J dropped 6 bases, with 5 bases sitting between them. The V gene's germline CDR1 is SGHRS and CDR2 YFSETQ. The CDR3 loop is CASSLSGEQYF. For the CDR3, the DNA is TGCGCCAGCAGCTTGTCGGGCGAGCAGTACTTC.

The genes are TRBV2 and TRBJ2-3, with unresolved D. Germline CDR1 reads SNHLY; CDR2 reads FYNNEI. The germline V and J ends were trimmed by 5 bases and 6 bases, with 15 bases remaining between them. This CDR3 is 14 amino acids long. The CDR3 DNA reads TGTGCCAGCAGTTTCGACGGGCGTCTGGATACGCAGTATTTT. It codes for CASSFDGRLDTQYF.

The CDR3 sequence: CASGTSKQALYEQYF. CDR3 nucleotides: TGTGCCAGCGGCACCTCAAAACAGGCCCTCTACGAGCAGTACTTC. The J gene is TRBJ2-7, the V gene TRBV28, with D possibly TRBD1 on 5 matching bases. Germline CDR1 MDHEN, CDR2 SYDVKM. Trimming removed 8 bases at V and 3 bases at J, with 20 bases between. The CDR3 is 15 residues long.

The chain is built from TRBV4-2 and TRBJ1-1; 10 positions agree with TRBD1. The CDR3 loop spans 16 amino acids. The V and J ends lost 1 base and 1 base, in that order; junction bases with no gene match: 3. CDR1 is LGHNA and CDR2 is YNFKEQ in the germline V gene. This chain's CDR3 is CASSQVTGGPNTEAFF. The CDR3 nucleotides are TGTGCCAGCAGCCAAGTGACAGGGGGCCCGAACACTGAAGCTTTCTTT.

V and J are TRBV5-1 and TRBJ1-3, with TRBD1 as a possible D gene (6 bases). This CDR3 region has 16 residues. CDR1 is SGHRS and CDR2 is YFSETQ in the germline V gene. Trimming shortened V by 0 bases and J by 0 bases, and 10 bases separated the two germline ends. The CDR3, as DNA: TGCGCCAGCAGCTTGGATGGACAGCACTCTGGAAACACCATATATTTT. This codes for CASSLDGQHSGNTIYF.

The DNA for the CDR3 is TGTGCCTGGATAACCCCAGGTGGCCCCGGGGAGCTGTTTTTT. Amino acid sequence: CAWITPGGPGELFF. The chain employs TRBV30 and TRBJ2-2; D remains unclear. V lost 4 bases to trimming and J lost 6 bases, with 15 bases between them. This CDR3 is 14 amino acids long. The V gene's germline CDR1 is GTSNPN and CDR2 SVGIG (reference sequence).

The rearrangement uses TRBV30 and TRBJ1-2; D gene ambiguous. This CDR3 has 12 amino acids. Germline CDR1 is GTSNPN and CDR2 is SVGIG (reference sequence). V dropped 1 base and J dropped 9 bases, with 12 bases sitting between them. The CDR3 region has the DNA TGTGCCTGGAGTGGGGGTGGAGAAAGCTACACCTTC. Its protein product is CAWSGGGESYTF.

This clone was observed once. The J gene is TRBJ1-6, the V gene TRBV6-1; no definite D call. The germline V gene has CDR1 MNHNS and CDR2 SASEGT. The ends were cut back, 1 base at V and 12 bases at J, with 13 bases in the middle. The CDR3 runs 14 residues. Here the CDR3 reads CASSEGNGDLPLHF. For the CDR3, the DNA is TGTGCCAGCAGTGAAGGAAACGGGGATTTACCCCTCCACTTT.

The chain uses TRBV30 and TRBJ2-2; D remains ambiguous. Germline CDR1 GTSNPN, CDR2 SVGIG (reference sequence). The length of the CDR3 is 13 residues. The germline V and J ends were trimmed by 2 bases and 1 base, with 5 bases remaining between them. CDR3 loop: CAWSPQNTGELFF. CDR3 sequence (DNA): TGTGCCTGGAGTCCCCAGAACACCGGGGAGCTGTTTTTT.

The gene calls are TRBV11-2 and TRBJ2-7, with 14 bases fitting TRBD2. CDR1 SGHAT and CDR2 FQNNGV come from the germline V gene. J gave up 0 bases and V 8 bases, and 3 bases lay outside the gene matches. This CDR3 is 15 amino acids long. CDR3: CASGTSGGGSYEQYF. CDR3 in DNA: TGTGCCAGCGGGACTAGCGGGGGTGGCTCCTACGAGCAGTACTTC.

This chain links TRBV3-1 (or the pseudogene TRBV3-2) with TRBJ1-2; D is undetermined. Per germline, CDR1 LGHDT and CDR2 YNNKEL (reference sequence). V was cut by 6 bases and J by 5 bases, with 13 bases left in between. The length of the CDR3 is 13 residues. In nucleotides, the CDR3 is TGTGCCAGCAGTCCTCTACGCCTATATGGCTACACCTTC. Translation gives CASSPLRLYGYTF.

The V gene is TRBV5-4, the J gene TRBJ1-3; D is possibly TRBD1 (5 bases). In germline, CDR1 is SGHNT, CDR2 YYREEE (reference sequence). The CDR3 is 14 residues long. V lost 4 bases and J 2 bases, leaving 10 bases between the germline ends. Here the CDR3 DNA reads TGTGCCAGCAGCCCGGACATGACTGGAAACACCATATATTTT. Its translation: CASSPDMTGNTIYF. Supplemented by reference TRBV5-4 and TRBJ1-3, the full variable domain reads ETGVTQSPTHLIKTRGQQVTLRCSSQSGHNTVSWYQQALGQGPQFIFQYYREEENGRGNFPPRFSGLQFPNYSSELNVNALELDDSALYLCASSPDMTGNTIYFGEGSWLTVV.

V and J are TRBV27 and TRBJ1-2, with D hard to call. Germline values: CDR1 MNHEY, CDR2 SMNVEV (reference sequence). This CDR3 has 15 residues. The V end lost 5 bases, the J end lost 4 bases, and 17 bases lay between the germline ends. The CDR3 loop is CASSRITPPGYGYTF. Here the CDR3 DNA reads TGTGCCAGCAGTCGTATCACACCCCCGGGCTATGGCTACACCTTC.

V is TRBV7-2 and J is TRBJ1-4; 10 bases agree with TRBD1. J lost 5 bases, V lost 4 bases, and 4 bases had no gene match. The CDR3 extends over 15 amino acids. CDR1 and CDR2 from the germline V gene are SGHTA and FQGNSA. The CDR3: CASSSDRGQNEKLFF. CDR3 nucleotides: TGTGCCAGCAGCTCCGACAGGGGGCAAAATGAAAAACTGTTTTTT.

The rearrangement joins TRBV5-1 to TRBJ1-4, with 7 bases lining up with TRBD1. Trimming removed 0 bases from V and 2 bases from J; junction bases left unmatched: 7. The V gene's germline CDR1 is SGHRS and CDR2 YFSETQ. The CDR3 length is 17 residues. As DNA, the CDR3 is TGCGCCAGCAGCTTGGTAGCAAAGGGGGCGACTAATGAAAAACTGTTTTTT. It encodes CASSLVAKGATNEKLFF.

The J gene is TRBJ1-4, the V gene TRBV7-9; D may be TRBD1 (5 bases). This CDR3 is 12 amino acids long. Germline loops: CDR1 SEHNR, CDR2 FQNEAQ (reference sequence). V lost 5 bases to trimming and J lost 10 bases, with 11 bases between them. CDR3 sequence: CASSLERGKLFF. In nucleotides, the CDR3 is TGTGCCAGCAGCCTCGAAAGGGGAAAACTGTTTTTT.

The V call is TRBV7-9, the J call TRBJ1-5; D is unresolved. V was cut by 5 bases and J by 4 bases, with 15 bases left in between. The CDR3 has 15 amino acids. CDR1 is SEHNR, CDR2 FQNEAQ, per germline (reference sequence). The CDR3 sequence: CASSPPVNDNQPQHF. The CDR3 bases are TGTGCCAGCAGCCCCCCAGTTAATGATAATCAGCCCCAGCATTTT.

The gene calls are TRBV5-8 and TRBJ1-4; TRBD1 matches at 7 bases. The junction had 5 bases not matched to a gene; V was cut back by 1 base and J by 8 bases. CDR1 and CDR2 from the germline V gene are SGHTS and YDEGEE. The length of the CDR3 is 14 residues. CDR3 amino acids: CASSLRGGAEKLFF. DNA of the CDR3: TGTGCCAGCAGCTTGCGAGGGGGCGCGGAAAAACTGTTTTTT.

This clone was found once. The chain links TRBV4-3 to TRBJ2-4; a weak D match, TRBD2 (5 bases). V was clipped by 2 bases and J by 5 bases, with 16 bases between them. Germline loops: CDR1 LGHNA, CDR2 YSLEER. This CDR3 contains 16 residues. Here the CDR3 DNA reads TGCGCCAGCAGCCAATACGGTAGAGTCGGGGAAAACATTCAGTACTTC. The encoded protein is CASSQYGRVGENIQYF.

The chain combines TRBV6-5 with TRBJ1-6; D is unresolved. Trimming pared 2 bases from V and 8 bases from J, leaving 7 bases between. This CDR3 comprises 13 residues. CDR1 is MNHEY and CDR2 is SVGAGI in the germline V gene. Here the CDR3 reads CASSYRADSPLHF. CDR3 coding DNA: TGTGCCAGCAGTTACAGGGCCGATTCACCCCTCCACTTT.

V usage is TRBV30 and J usage is TRBJ1-3, with 9 bases that match TRBD1. Unmatched junction bases numbered 3, after V lost 2 bases and J lost 4 bases. The CDR3 runs to 14 residues. Germline V gene data show CDR1 as GTSNPN and CDR2 as SVGIG (reference sequence). The CDR3 coding sequence is TGTGCCTGGAGTAGGGACAGGGCAGGAAACACCATATATTTT. Translating gives CAWSRDRAGNTIYF. Looking up the rest from reference TRBV30 and TRBJ1-3 gives the full variable domain: SQTIHQWPATLVQPVGSPLSLECTVEGTSNPNLYWYRQAAGRGLQLLFYSVGIGQISSEVPQNLSASRPQDRQFILSSKKLLLSDSGFYLCAWSRDRAGNTIYFGEGSWLTVV.

V gene TRBV19 combines with J gene TRBJ2-2; weak D call: TRBD1 (5 bases). The CDR3 covers 15 residues. Trimming cost V 7 bases and J 2 bases, with 14 bases left between them. CDR1 is LNHDA, CDR2 SQIVND, per germline (reference sequence). CDR3 sequence (DNA): TGTGCCAGTAAGGGGCCTCCCTCTAACACCGGGGAGCTGTTTTTT. Translation gives CASKGPPSNTGELFF.

This chain connects TRBV6-5 to TRBJ2-1; 11 nucleotides match TRBD2. Germline lookup yields CDR1 MNHEY and CDR2 SVGAGI. The J segment lost 7 bases and the V segment lost 0 bases, leaving 5 bases of the junction unmatched. The CDR3 is made up of 16 amino acids. In DNA, the CDR3 is TGTGCCAGCAGTTACTCGAGTAGCGGGGGGGTAAATGAGCAGTTCTTC. It codes for CASSYSSSGGVNEQFF.

The chain joins TRBV11-2 to TRBJ1-1; D is undetermined. The CDR3 sequence is 15 residues long. CDR1 and CDR2 from the germline V gene are SGHAT and FQNNGV. The V and J ends lost 5 bases and 6 bases respectively, with 19 bases between them. The CDR3 nucleotides are TGTGCCAGCAGCCTAAACCTAAGGGCAGCCGCTGAAGCTTTCTTT. It encodes CASSLNLRAAAEAFF. Together with reference TRBV11-2 and TRBJ1-1, the CDR3 gives the full variable domain: EAGVAQSPRYKIIEKRQSVAFWCNPISGHATLYWYQQILGQGPKLLIQFQNNGVVDDSQLPKDRFSAERLKGVDSTLKIQPAKLEDSAVYLCASSLNLRAAAEAFFGQGTRLTVV.

The chain couples TRBV6-5 to TRBJ1-6; D uncertain. This CDR3 has 16 residues. V lost 0 bases to trimming and J lost 9 bases, with 15 bases between them. Per the germline V gene, CDR1 is MNHEY and CDR2 is SVGAGI. The CDR3 sequence is CASSYSWEMDGSPLHF. CDR3 nucleotide sequence: TGTGCCAGCAGTTACTCTTGGGAAATGGATGGTTCACCCCTCCACTTT.